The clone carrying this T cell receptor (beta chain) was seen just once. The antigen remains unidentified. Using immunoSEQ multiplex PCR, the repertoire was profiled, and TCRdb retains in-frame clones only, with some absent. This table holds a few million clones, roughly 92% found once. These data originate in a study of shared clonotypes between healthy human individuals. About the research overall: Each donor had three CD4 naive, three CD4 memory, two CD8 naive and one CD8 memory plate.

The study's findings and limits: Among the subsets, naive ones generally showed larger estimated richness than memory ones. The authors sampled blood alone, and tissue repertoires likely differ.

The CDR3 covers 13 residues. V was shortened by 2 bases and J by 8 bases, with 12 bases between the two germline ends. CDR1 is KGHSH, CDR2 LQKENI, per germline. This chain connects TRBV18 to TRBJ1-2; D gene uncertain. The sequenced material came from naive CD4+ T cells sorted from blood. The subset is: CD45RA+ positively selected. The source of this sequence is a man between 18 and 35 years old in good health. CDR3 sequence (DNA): TGTGCCAGCTCACCAGGGGAAGTGGCCGGCTACACCTTC. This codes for CASSPGEVAGYTF.